The 28 T cell receptor beta chains in this list originate from one sample, sequenced in a study of CD8 T cells in ankylosing spondylitis. Overall study results and limits: Characteristic, it appeared, of ankylosing spondylitis blood was a TCR beta motif of eight highly homologous variants.

Their antigen targets remain unknown. In TCRdb, the 5' RACE reads were re-called with MiXCR into one record per CDR3 protein. The sample comprises roughly 440,000 distinct CDR3 sequences, under 20% of which are singletons, and 0.85% to 1.3% rests with the top ten. The material sequenced was blood, either unsorted or a sorted T cell fraction (not recorded which). The receptors derive from a male donor with ankylosing spondylitis.

A few counts support this clonotype. The CDR3 DNA follows: TGTGCCAGCACCCTAAGACAGGGTGTCGCTGAAGCTTTCTTT. Encoded protein: CASTLRQGVAEAFF. This chain connects TRBV6-1 to TRBJ1-1; 7 bases are a match to TRBD1. The ends lost 7 bases at V and 6 bases at J; junction bases unmatched: 11. CDR3 length: 14 residues. CDR1 is MNHNS, CDR2 SASEGT, per germline.

The rearrangement joins TRBV28 to TRBJ2-3, with D unclear. The germline gives CDR1 MDHEN, CDR2 SYDVKM. V was cut by 3 bases and J by 0 bases, with 16 bases left in between. The CDR3 loop spans 17 amino acids. In DNA, the CDR3 is TGTGCCAGCAGTTTGACGGCTCGTTTGGACAGCACAGATACGCAGTATTTT. Its translation: CASSLTARLDSTDTQYF.

This clonotype was seen a handful of times. V and J are TRBV5-1 and TRBJ2-1; TRBD2 matches 9 bases. The trim removed 4 bases at V and 0 bases at J, leaving 8 bases unmatched. CDR3 length: 17 amino acids. The germline CDR1 and CDR2 sequences are SGHRS and YFSETQ. In DNA, the CDR3 is TGCGCCAGCAGCCGACCACTAGCGGGCCTCTCCTACAATGAGCAGTTCTTC. This gives the protein CASSRPLAGLSYNEQFF.

This rearrangement joins TRBV20-1 to TRBJ2-3, with 8 bases that match TRBD2. V gave up 0 bases and J gave up 2 bases; unmatched junction bases: 7. Looked up from germline, CDR1 is DFQATT and CDR2 is SNEGSKA (reference sequence). This CDR3 is 16 amino acids long. This chain's CDR3 is CSARDPGRGATDTQYF. Here the CDR3 DNA reads TGCAGTGCTAGAGATCCTGGGCGGGGGGCCACAGATACGCAGTATTTT.

The chain joins TRBV5-5 to TRBJ2-1; TRBD2 matches 9 bases. This CDR3 is 15 amino acids long. V shed 5 bases, J shed 4 bases, and the junction held 7 bases outside the gene matches. CDR1 is SGHKS, CDR2 YYEKEE, per germline (reference sequence). CDR3 amino acids: CASRFGLATYNEQFF. Here the CDR3 DNA reads TGTGCCAGCAGATTCGGACTAGCGACATACAATGAGCAGTTCTTC.

This clonotype was observed a handful of times. The V and J genes are TRBV24-1 and TRBJ1-5, with TRBD1 identical over 7 bases. Germline assignment: CDR1 KGHDR and CDR2 SFDVKD. J gave up 5 bases and V 7 bases, and 13 bases lay outside the gene matches. CDR3 length: 16 residues. DNA of the CDR3: TGTGCCACCAGGGGCACCGGGACAGTGGCATATCAGCCCCAGCATTTT. This translates into CATRGTGTVAYQPQHF.

The chain is built from TRBV7-9 and TRBJ2-5; D perhaps matches TRBD1 (5 bases). The germline CDR1 and CDR2 sequences are SEHNR and FQNEAQ (reference sequence). The ends were cut back, 1 base at V and 0 bases at J, with 6 bases in the middle. The CDR3 runs 14 residues. The CDR3 coding sequence is TGTGCCAGCAGCTTAGAGGGGTACCAAGAGACCCAGTACTTC. As protein: CASSLEGYQETQYF.

In its sample, this clonotype was seen a few times. The J gene is TRBJ1-4, the V gene TRBV30; D gene ambiguous. This CDR3 contains 12 residues. Germline-derived CDR1 and CDR2 are GTSNPN and SVGIG (reference sequence). Between the trimmed V and J ends, which lost 3 bases and 8 bases, there was a span of 10 bases. The DNA of the CDR3 is TGTGCCTGGAGCCCTATCGGGGAAAAACTGTTTTTT. Translated: CAWSPIGEKLFF. Looking up the rest from reference TRBV30 and TRBJ1-4 gives the full variable domain: SQTIHQWPATLVQPVGSPLSLECTVEGTSNPNLYWYRQAAGRGLQLLFYSVGIGQISSEVPQNLSASRPQDRQFILSSKKLLLSDSGFYLCAWSPIGEKLFFGSGTQLSVL.

The V and J genes are TRBV18 and TRBJ2-1; 8 bases map to TRBD1. The germline V gene has CDR1 KGHSH and CDR2 LQKENI. This CDR3 contains 16 residues. The V segment lost 5 bases and the J segment 4 bases; nucleotides outside the gene matches: 10. In nucleotides, the CDR3 is TGTGCCAGCTCAACCCAGGGGGCTTTTGGGTACAATGAGCAGTTCTTC. This codes for CASSTQGAFGYNEQFF.

This clonotype has just a few counts. This chain joins TRBV29-1 and TRBJ2-5; 11 bases agree with TRBD1. This CDR3 is built from 15 residues. V lost 6 bases and J lost 6; bases outside the gene matches: 12. Germline values: CDR1 SQVTM, CDR2 ANQGSEA. The CDR3 loop reads CSVAGTGGLGKTQYF. In DNA, the CDR3 is TGCAGCGTCGCCGGGACAGGGGGTCTCGGAAAGACCCAGTACTTC. Based on the CDR3 plus reference TRBV29-1 and TRBJ2-5, the full variable domain is SAVISQKPSRDICQRGTSLTIQCQVDSQVTMMFWYRQQPGQSLTLIATANQGSEATYESGFVIDKFPISRPNLTFSTLTVSNMSPEDSSIYLCSVAGTGGLGKTQYFGPGTRLLVL.

This clonotype was seen more than once but under ten times. This rearrangement joins TRBV29-1 to TRBJ2-5, with D possibly called TRBD1 or TRBD2 (7 bases each). Trimming shortened V by 7 bases and J by 5 bases, and 14 bases separated the two germline ends. The CDR3 covers 12 residues. Germline assignment: CDR1 SQVTM and CDR2 ANQGSEA. As DNA, the CDR3 is TGCAGCGGGGCTCAGGGGGGGGAGACCCAGTACTTC. This gives the protein CSGAQGGETQYF.

This clonotype was detected only a few times. The chain joins TRBV29-1 to TRBJ2-5; D not certain. Per the germline V gene, CDR1 is SQVTM and CDR2 is ANQGSEA. The CDR3 totals 12 residues. V was shortened by 5 bases and J by 1 base, with 8 bases between the two germline ends. The CDR3 sequence: CSVSGSQETQYF. The DNA for the CDR3 is TGCAGCGTTTCCGGGTCCCAAGAGACCCAGTACTTC.

V is TRBV6-2 or TRBV6-3 and J is TRBJ1-5; 12 bases match TRBD1. V was pared by 4 bases and J by 0 bases, with 7 bases of the junction left unmatched. Germline V gives CDR1 MNHEY, CDR2 SVGEGT. The CDR3 length is 18 residues. This CDR3 is CASSSRGQGAGSNQPQHF. In DNA, the CDR3 is TGTGCCAGCAGTTCCCGGGGACAGGGGGCTGGTAGCAATCAGCCCCAGCATTTT.

This clonotype was seen a few times. The genes are TRBV3-1 and TRBJ2-7; D is possibly TRBD2 (5 bases). Trimming pared 2 bases from V and 6 bases from J, leaving 20 bases between. The CDR3 contains 16 residues. Per germline, CDR1 LGHDT and CDR2 YNNKEL (reference sequence). CDR3 sequence: CASSQLVLAGSTEQYF. Written as DNA, the CDR3 is TGTGCCAGCAGCCAATTGGTACTCGCGGGTTCCACCGAGCAGTACTTC.

The CDR3 reads CASSQQGLAYEQYF. The CDR3 DNA reads as TGTGCCAGCAGCCAACAGGGTTTAGCCTACGAGCAGTACTTC. This chain joins TRBV3-1 and TRBJ2-7; a weak D match, TRBD1 (5 bases). There are 14 residues in the CDR3. V lost 2 bases and J 2 bases, leaving 10 bases between the germline ends. Germline V gene sequence: CDR1 LGHDT, CDR2 YNNKEL (reference sequence).

The rearrangement uses TRBV20-1 and TRBJ1-1; 8 bases are shared with TRBD1. The CDR3 consists of 18 residues. CDR1 and CDR2 (germline): DFQATT, SNEGSKA (reference sequence). J gave up 4 bases and V 0 bases, and 16 bases lay outside the gene matches. This CDR3 is CSARDLETGVLFSTEAFF. For the CDR3, the DNA is TGCAGTGCTAGAGATCTGGAGACAGGGGTGCTGTTTAGCACTGAAGCTTTCTTT.

This clonotype was detected only a few times. The chain is built from TRBV20-1 and TRBJ2-1; no clear D. V was trimmed by 6 bases and J by 2 bases, leaving 8 bases between them. Germline CDR1 DFQATT, CDR2 SNEGSKA (reference sequence). This CDR3 comprises 12 residues. CDR3 sequence reads: CSAVAAYNEQFF. The CDR3 DNA is TGCAGTGCGGTGGCGGCCTACAATGAGCAGTTCTTC.

This clonotype was counted a few times. This chain connects TRBV7-2 to TRBJ2-3, with D possibly being TRBD2 (6 bases). From germline, CDR1 is SGHTA and CDR2 FQGNSA. Between the trimmed V and J ends, which lost 3 bases and 2 bases, there was a span of 12 bases. The CDR3 has 15 amino acids. The CDR3 loop reads CASSLRDGPTDTQYF. CDR3 DNA: TGTGCCAGCAGCTTGCGGGACGGCCCCACAGATACGCAGTATTTT.

This clonotype appeared a few times. The chain is built from TRBV5-1 and TRBJ1-5; possible D gene TRBD1, 5 bases. V was cut by 0 bases and J by 6 bases, with 13 bases left in between. Germline CDR1 reads SGHRS; CDR2 reads YFSETQ. The CDR3 loop spans 15 amino acids. CDR3 region: CASSLAGAVGQPQHF. The CDR3 region has the DNA TGCGCCAGCAGCTTGGCCGGGGCAGTAGGTCAGCCCCAGCATTTT.

The CDR3 region has the DNA TGTGCCAGCAGCGGGGAGTGGAACACCATATATTTT. Translation: CASSGEWNTIYF. This chain uses TRBV13 with TRBJ1-3; D uncertain. The CDR3 sequence is 12 residues long. Per the germline V gene, CDR1 is PRHDT and CDR2 is FYEKMQ (reference sequence). Trimming took 5 bases from V and 7 from J, leaving 9 bases between them. Filled out from reference TRBV13 and TRBJ1-3, the complete variable domain reads AAGVIQSPRHLIKEKRETATLKCYPIPRHDTVYWYQQGPGQDPQFLISFYEKMQSDKGSIPDRFSAQQFSDYHSELNMSSLELGDSALYFCASSGEWNTIYFGEGSWLTVV.

This clonotype came up a few times. The chain recombines TRBV30 with TRBJ1-6; possibly TRBD1 for D (5 bases). Looked up from germline, CDR1 is GTSNPN and CDR2 is SVGIG (reference sequence). The CDR3 consists of 16 residues. V was trimmed by 0 bases and J by 4 bases, leaving 13 bases between them. Here the CDR3 DNA reads TGTGCCTGGAGTGTAGGAGTGGGGCGTTATAATTCACCCCTCCACTTT. Its protein is CAWSVGVGRYNSPLHF.

This clonotype came up a few times. This chain connects TRBV5-1 to TRBJ2-2; D may be TRBD2 (6 bases). Trimming took 4 bases from V and 6 from J, leaving 16 bases between them. Germline loops: CDR1 SGHRS, CDR2 YFSETQ. The CDR3 is 15 amino acids. The CDR3: CASSPSGSGAGELFF. CDR3 in DNA: TGCGCCAGCAGCCCGAGCGGGTCCGGCGCCGGGGAGCTGTTTTTT.

V gene TRBV2 combines with J gene TRBJ1-5, with no clear D. The CDR3 has 14 residues. V lost 6 bases to trimming and J lost 0 bases, with 9 bases between them. Germline V gene lookup returns CDR1 SNHLY and CDR2 FYNNEI. CDR3 protein: CASRSSNSNQPQHF. CDR3 nucleotides: TGTGCCAGCAGGTCGAGTAATAGCAATCAGCCCCAGCATTTT.

The V gene is TRBV7-2, the J gene TRBJ1-4; D gene uncertain. The CDR3 is 15 amino acids. Germline CDR1 reads SGHTA; CDR2 reads FQGNSA. V lost 1 base and J 0 bases, leaving 6 bases between the germline ends. The chain's CDR3 is CASSLVRATNEKLFF. CDR3 nucleotides: TGTGCCAGCAGCTTAGTGAGGGCAACTAATGAAAAACTGTTTTTT.

The gene calls are TRBV27 and TRBJ1-2; 11 bases agree with TRBD1. Germline values: CDR1 MNHEY, CDR2 SMNVEV (reference sequence). The CDR3 runs to 16 residues. After removal of 6 bases from V and 8 bases from J, the junction contained 14 bases not matched to a gene. The CDR3 DNA sequence: TGTGCCAGCAGCCCTGGACAGGGGGCTCTTTCGAGGGGCTACACCTTC. Translating it yields CASSPGQGALSRGYTF.

This chain links TRBV20-1 with TRBJ2-3; D is unresolved. The germline V gene encodes CDR1 DFQATT and CDR2 SNEGSKA (reference sequence). V gave up 1 base and J gave up 1 base, with 9 bases separating them. This CDR3 region has 14 residues. This CDR3 is CSARVQPGTDTQYF. The CDR3 DNA reads TGCAGTGCTAGAGTCCAGCCGGGCACAGATACGCAGTATTTT.

V is TRBV19 and J is TRBJ2-6; no clear D. Germline V gene data show CDR1 as LNHDA and CDR2 as SQIVND (reference sequence). V dropped 7 bases and J dropped 0 bases, with 10 bases sitting between them. This CDR3 has 15 amino acids. CDR3 amino acids: CASTKARSGANVLTF. CDR3 sequence (DNA): TGTGCCAGTACGAAGGCCCGCTCTGGGGCCAACGTCCTGACTTTC.

This clonotype came up a few times. The chain combines TRBV4-3 with TRBJ2-2, with a tentative D call TRBD1 (6 bases). This CDR3 has 16 amino acids. With 3 bases removed from V and 1 base from J, the gap between germline ends came to 12 bases. CDR1 is LGHNA, CDR2 YSLEER, per germline. CDR3 DNA sequence: TGCGCCAGCAGCCAGGGACGGGGACAGAACACCGGGGAGCTGTTTTTT. Protein product: CASSQGRGQNTGELFF.